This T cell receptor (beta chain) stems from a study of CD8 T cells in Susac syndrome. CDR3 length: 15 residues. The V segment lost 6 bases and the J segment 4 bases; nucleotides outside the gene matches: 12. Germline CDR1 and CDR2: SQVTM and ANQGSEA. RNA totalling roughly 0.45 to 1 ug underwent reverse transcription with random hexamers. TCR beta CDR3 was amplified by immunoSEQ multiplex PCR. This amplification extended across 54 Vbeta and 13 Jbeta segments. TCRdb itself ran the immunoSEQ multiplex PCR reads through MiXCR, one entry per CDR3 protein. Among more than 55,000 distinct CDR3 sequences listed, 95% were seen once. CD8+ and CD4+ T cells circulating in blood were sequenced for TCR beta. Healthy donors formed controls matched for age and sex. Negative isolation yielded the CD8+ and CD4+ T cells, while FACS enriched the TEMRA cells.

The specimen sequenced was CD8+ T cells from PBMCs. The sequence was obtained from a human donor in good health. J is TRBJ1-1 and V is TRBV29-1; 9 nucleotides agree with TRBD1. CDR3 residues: CSVKPRTGVPTEAFF. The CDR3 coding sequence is TGCAGCGTCAAACCTAGGACAGGGGTTCCCACTGAAGCTTTCTTT.